This TCR beta chain was profiled in a study of blood T cell repertoires in COVID-19. About the study: Collection of acute and convalescent COVID-19 samples took place in the United States, Italy and Spain.

Per germline, CDR1 MNHEY and CDR2 SVGEGT. The trim removed 5 bases at V and 6 bases at J, leaving 2 bases unmatched. This CDR3 has 14 amino acids. Profiling relied on immunoSEQ multiplex PCR, and the TCRdb table lists in-frame clones only, not all of them. Seen here are more than 150,000 clones, 80% to 90% observed once, and the top ten hold about 12%. Sequenced material: peripheral blood. The receptor was derived from a woman of 80 years or more with COVID-19, enrolled during active disease. The chain uses TRBV6-2 or TRBV6-3 and TRBJ2-1; 12 bases fit TRBD2. In DNA form, the CDR3 reads TGTGCCAGCAGTAGACTAGCGGGAGTCAATGAGCAGTTCTTC. This encodes CASSRLAGVNEQFF.